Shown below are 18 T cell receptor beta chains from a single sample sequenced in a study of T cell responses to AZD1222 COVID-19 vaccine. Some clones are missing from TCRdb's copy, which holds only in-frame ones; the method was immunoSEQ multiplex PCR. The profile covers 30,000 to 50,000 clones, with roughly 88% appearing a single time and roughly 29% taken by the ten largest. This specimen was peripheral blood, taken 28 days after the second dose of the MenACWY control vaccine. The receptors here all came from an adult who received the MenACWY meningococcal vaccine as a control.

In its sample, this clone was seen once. Here the CDR3 reads CASSKTGMVAGSYEQYF. The CDR3 DNA reads TGTGCCAGCAGCAAGACAGGGATGGTAGCGGGGTCCTACGAGCAGTACTTC. This rearrangement joins TRBV14 to TRBJ2-7; perhaps TRBD2 as D (8 bases). Trimming shortened V by 5 bases and J by 1 base, and 21 bases separated the two germline ends. CDR3 size: 17 residues. Germline loops: CDR1 SGHDN, CDR2 FVKESK.

DNA for the CDR3: TGTGCCACCAGTGAGGTGGGCACAGATACGCAGTATTTT. Translation: CATSEVGTDTQYF. The V gene is TRBV24-1, the J gene TRBJ2-3; no clear D. The CDR3 extends over 13 amino acids. V lost 4 bases, J lost 1 base, and 5 bases lay in between. CDR1 is KGHDR and CDR2 is SFDVKD in the germline V gene.

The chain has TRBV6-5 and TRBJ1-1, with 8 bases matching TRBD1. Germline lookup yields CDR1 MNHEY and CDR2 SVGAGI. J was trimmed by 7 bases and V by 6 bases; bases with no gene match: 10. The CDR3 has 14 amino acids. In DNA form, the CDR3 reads TGTGCCAGCAGGGCAATGACAGGGGCGGGTGAAGCTTTCTTT. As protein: CASRAMTGAGEAFF.

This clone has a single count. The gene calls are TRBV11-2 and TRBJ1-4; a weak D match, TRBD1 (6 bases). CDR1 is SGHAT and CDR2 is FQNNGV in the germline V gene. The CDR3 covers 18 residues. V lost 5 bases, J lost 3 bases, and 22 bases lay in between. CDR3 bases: TGTGCCAGCAGCCCAGGGGTTCTAACAGGGACGGCTAATGAAAAACTGTTTTTT. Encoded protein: CASSPGVLTGTANEKLFF.

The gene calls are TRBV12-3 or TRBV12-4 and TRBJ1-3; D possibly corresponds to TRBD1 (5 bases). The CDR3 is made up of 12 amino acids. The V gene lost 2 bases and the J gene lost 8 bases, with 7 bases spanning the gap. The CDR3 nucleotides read TGTGCCAGCAGTTTACAGGGCCACACCATATATTTT. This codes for CASSLQGHTIYF.

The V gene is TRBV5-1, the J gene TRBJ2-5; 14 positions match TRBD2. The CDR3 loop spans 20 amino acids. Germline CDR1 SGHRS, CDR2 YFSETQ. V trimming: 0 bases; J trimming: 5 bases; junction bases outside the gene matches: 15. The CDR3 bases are TGCGCCAGCAGCTTGGTATCTGGTGCCGGGACTAGCGGGAGCCGGGAGACCCAGTACTTC. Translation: CASSLVSGAGTSGSRETQYF.

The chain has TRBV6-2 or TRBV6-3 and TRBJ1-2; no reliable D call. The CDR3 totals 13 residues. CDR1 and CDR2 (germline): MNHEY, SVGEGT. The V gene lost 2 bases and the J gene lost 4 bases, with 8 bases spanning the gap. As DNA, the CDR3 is TGTGCCAGCAGTTACGGACCGCTCTATGGCTACACCTTC. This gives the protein CASSYGPLYGYTF.

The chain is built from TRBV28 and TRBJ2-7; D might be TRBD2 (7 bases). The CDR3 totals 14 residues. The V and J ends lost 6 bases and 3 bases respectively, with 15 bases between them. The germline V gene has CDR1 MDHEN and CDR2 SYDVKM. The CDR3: CASRKGGGFYEQYF. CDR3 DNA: TGTGCCAGCAGGAAGGGGGGGGGATTCTACGAGCAGTACTTC.

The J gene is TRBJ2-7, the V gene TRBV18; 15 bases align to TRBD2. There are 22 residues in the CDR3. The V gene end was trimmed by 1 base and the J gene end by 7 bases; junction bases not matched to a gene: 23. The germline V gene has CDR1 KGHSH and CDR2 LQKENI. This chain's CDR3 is CASSPLGSTGTSGRMGLWEQYF. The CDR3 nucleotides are TGTGCCAGCTCACCACTGGGTTCGACCGGGACTAGCGGGAGGATGGGCCTGTGGGAGCAGTACTTC.

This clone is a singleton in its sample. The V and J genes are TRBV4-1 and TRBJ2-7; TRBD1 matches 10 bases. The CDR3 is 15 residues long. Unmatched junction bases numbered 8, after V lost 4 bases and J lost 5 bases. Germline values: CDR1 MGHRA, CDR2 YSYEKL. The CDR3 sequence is CASSRVDRGLDEQYF. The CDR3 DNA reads TGCGCCAGCAGCCGAGTAGACAGGGGGCTCGACGAGCAGTACTTC.

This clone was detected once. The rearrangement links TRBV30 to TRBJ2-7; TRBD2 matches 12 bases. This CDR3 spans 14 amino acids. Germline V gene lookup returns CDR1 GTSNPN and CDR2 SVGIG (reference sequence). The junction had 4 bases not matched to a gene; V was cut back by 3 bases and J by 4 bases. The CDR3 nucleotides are TGTGCCTGGAGAAGGACTAGCGGGATTTACGAGCAGTACTTC. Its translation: CAWRRTSGIYEQYF.

CDR3 residues: CASSFNSAIEQYF. DNA of the CDR3: TGCGCCAGCAGCTTTAATTCCGCTATCGAGCAGTACTTC. The chain joins TRBV5-1 to TRBJ2-7; D gene unclear. The CDR3 sequence is 13 residues long. V was pared by 2 bases and J by 6 bases, with 12 bases between. CDR1 SGHRS and CDR2 YFSETQ come from the germline V gene.

The CDR3 spells CASSQLKTNEKLFF. CDR3 coding DNA: TGTGCCAGCAGTCAATTAAAGACTAATGAAAAACTGTTTTTT. V usage is TRBV11-2 and J usage is TRBJ1-4; D unclear. With 6 bases removed from V and 2 bases from J, the gap between germline ends came to 10 bases. This CDR3 region has 14 residues. The germline CDR1 and CDR2 sequences are SGHAT and FQNNGV.

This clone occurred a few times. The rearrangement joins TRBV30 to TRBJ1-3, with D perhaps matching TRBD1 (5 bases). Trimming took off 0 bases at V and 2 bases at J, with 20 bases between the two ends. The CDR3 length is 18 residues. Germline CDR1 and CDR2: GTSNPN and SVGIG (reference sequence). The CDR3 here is CAWSVLVSGGATGNTIYF. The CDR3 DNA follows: TGTGCCTGGAGTGTACTAGTCTCCGGCGGGGCTACTGGAAACACCATATATTTT.

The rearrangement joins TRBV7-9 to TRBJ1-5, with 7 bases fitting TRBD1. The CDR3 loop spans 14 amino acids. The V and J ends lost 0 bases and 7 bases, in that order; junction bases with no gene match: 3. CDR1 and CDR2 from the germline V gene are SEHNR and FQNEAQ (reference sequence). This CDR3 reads CASSLAGGGQPQHF. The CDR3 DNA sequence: TGTGCCAGCAGCTTAGCAGGGGGCGGACAGCCCCAGCATTTT.

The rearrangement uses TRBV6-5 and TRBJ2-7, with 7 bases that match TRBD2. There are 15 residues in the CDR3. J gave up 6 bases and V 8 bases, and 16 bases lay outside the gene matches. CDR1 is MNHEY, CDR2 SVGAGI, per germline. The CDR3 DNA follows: TGTGCCAGCGGGGGGGACGGACTGAGGAGGACCGAGCAGTACTTC. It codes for CASGGDGLRRTEQYF.

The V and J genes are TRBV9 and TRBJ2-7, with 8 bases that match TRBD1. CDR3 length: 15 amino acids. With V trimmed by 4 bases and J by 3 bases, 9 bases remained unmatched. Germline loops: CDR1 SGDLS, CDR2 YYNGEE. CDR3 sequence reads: CASSPGTGPLYEQYF. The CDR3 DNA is TGTGCCAGCAGCCCAGGGACAGGCCCCCTCTACGAGCAGTACTTC. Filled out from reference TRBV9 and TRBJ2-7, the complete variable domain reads DSGVTQTPKHLITATGQRVTLRCSPRSGDLSVYWYQQSLDQGLQFLIQYYNGEERAKGNILERFSAQQFPDLHSELNLSSLELGDSALYFCASSPGTGPLYEQYFGPGTRLTVT.

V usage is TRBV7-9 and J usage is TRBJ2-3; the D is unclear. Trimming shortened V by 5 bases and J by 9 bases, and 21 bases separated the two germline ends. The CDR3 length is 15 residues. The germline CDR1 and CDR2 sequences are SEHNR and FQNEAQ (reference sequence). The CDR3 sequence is CASSPSMGPVETQYF. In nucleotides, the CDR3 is TGTGCCAGCAGCCCCTCGATGGGTCCAGTCGAGACGCAGTATTTT.